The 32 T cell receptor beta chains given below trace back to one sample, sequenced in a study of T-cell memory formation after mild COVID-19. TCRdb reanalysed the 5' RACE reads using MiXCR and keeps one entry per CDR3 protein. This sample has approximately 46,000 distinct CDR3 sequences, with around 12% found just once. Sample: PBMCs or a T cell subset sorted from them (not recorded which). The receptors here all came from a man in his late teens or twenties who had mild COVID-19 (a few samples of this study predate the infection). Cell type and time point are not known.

The CDR3 here is CASSSRLPVTDTQYF. In DNA form, the CDR3 reads TGTGCCAGCAGCTCCCGACTGCCAGTCACAGATACGCAGTATTTT. This chain links TRBV7-9 with TRBJ2-3; no reliable D call. Germline V gene sequence: CDR1 SEHNR, CDR2 FQNEAQ (reference sequence). The CDR3 contains 15 residues. The V gene lost 4 bases and the J gene lost 2 bases, with 13 bases spanning the gap.

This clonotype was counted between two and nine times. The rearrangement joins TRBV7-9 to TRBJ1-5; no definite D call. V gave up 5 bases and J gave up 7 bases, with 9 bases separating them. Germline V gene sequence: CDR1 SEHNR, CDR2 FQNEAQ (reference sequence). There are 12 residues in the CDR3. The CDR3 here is CASSPQDQPQHF. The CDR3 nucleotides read TGTGCCAGCAGCCCCCAAGACCAGCCCCAGCATTTT.

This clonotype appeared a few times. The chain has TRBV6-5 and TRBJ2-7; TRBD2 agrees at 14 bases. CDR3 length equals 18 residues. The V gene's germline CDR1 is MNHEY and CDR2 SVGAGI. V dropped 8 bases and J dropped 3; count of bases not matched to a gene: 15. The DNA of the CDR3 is TGTGCCAGCGGCCCCGGACTAGCGGGGGGCCTGAGGGACTACGAGCAGTACTTC. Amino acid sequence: CASGPGLAGGLRDYEQYF.

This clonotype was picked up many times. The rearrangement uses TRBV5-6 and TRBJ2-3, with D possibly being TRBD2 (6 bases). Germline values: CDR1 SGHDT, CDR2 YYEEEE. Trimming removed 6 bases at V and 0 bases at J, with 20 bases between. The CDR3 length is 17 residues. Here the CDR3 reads CASTNRRGGGSTDTQYF. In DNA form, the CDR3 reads TGTGCCAGCACCAACCGCCGTGGGGGAGGTAGCACAGATACGCAGTATTTT.

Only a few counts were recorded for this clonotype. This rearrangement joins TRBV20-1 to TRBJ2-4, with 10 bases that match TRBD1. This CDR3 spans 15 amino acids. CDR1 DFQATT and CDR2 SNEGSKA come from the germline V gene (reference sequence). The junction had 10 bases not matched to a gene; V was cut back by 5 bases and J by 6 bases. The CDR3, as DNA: TGCAGTGCTGCTAAGACCGGGACAGGGGTAAACATTCAGTACTTC. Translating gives CSAAKTGTGVNIQYF.

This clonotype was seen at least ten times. CDR3 coding DNA: TGTGCCAGCAGCGCCTACCAAGAGACCCAGTACTTC. This codes for CASSAYQETQYF. The V and J genes are TRBV7-2 and TRBJ2-5; D is unresolved. CDR1 and CDR2 (germline): SGHTA, FQGNSA. This CDR3 region has 12 residues. V dropped 5 bases and J dropped 0 bases, with 4 bases sitting between them.

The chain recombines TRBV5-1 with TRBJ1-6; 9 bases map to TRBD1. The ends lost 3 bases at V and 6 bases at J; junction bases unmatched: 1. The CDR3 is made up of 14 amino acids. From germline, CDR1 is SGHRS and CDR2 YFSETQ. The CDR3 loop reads CASSSGQGNSPLHF. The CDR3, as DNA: TGCGCCAGCAGCTCGGGACAGGGTAATTCACCCCTCCACTTT.

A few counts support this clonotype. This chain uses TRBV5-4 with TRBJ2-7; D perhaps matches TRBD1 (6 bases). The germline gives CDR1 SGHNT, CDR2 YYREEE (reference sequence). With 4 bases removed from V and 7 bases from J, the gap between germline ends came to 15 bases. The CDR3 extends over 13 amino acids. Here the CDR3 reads CASSQFSGTEQYV. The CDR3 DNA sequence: TGTGCCAGCAGCCAGTTCTCCGGGACAGAGCAGTACGTC.

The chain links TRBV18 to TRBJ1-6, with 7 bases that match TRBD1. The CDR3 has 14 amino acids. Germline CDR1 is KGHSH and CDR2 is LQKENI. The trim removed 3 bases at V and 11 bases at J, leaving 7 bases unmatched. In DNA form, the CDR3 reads TGTGCCAGCTCACCCTACAGGGGAACGCCACCCCTCCACTTT. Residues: CASSPYRGTPPLHF.

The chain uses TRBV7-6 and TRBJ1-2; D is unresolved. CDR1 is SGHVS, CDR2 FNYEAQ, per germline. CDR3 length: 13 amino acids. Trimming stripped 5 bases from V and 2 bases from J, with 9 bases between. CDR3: CASSDWRNYGYTF. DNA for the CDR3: TGTGCCAGCAGCGACTGGAGGAACTATGGCTACACCTTC.

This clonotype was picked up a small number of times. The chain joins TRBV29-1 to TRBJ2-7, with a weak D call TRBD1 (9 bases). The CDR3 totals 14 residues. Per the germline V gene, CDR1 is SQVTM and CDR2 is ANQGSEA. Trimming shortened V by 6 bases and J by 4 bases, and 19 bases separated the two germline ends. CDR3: CSVLGGDRVYEQYF. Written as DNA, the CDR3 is TGCAGCGTCCTCGGGGGGGACAGGGTGTACGAGCAGTACTTC.

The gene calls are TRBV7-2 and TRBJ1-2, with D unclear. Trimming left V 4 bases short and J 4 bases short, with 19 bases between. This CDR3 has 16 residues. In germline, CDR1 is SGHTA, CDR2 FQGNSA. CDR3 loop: CASSSPRTGVSYGYTF. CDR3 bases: TGTGCCAGCAGCTCCCCCCGGACCGGGGTAAGCTATGGCTACACCTTC. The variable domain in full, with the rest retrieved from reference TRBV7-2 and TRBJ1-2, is GAGVSQSPSNKVTEKGKDVELRCDPISGHTALYWYRQSLGQGLEFLIYFQGNSAPDKSGLPSDRFSAERTGGSVSTLTIQRTQQEDSAVYLCASSSPRTGVSYGYTFGSGTRLTVV.

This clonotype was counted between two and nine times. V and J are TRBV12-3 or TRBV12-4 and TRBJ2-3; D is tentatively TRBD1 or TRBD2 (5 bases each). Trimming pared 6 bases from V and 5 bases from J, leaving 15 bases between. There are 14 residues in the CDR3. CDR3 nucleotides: TGTGCCAGCAGACCCGGGGCTAAGGGAGATACGCAGTATTTT. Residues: CASRPGAKGDTQYF.

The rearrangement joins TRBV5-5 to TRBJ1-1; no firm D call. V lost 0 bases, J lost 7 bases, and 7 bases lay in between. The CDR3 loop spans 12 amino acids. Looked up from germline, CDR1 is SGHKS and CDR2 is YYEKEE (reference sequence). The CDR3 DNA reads TGTGCCAGCAGCTTGGGCGGATATGAAGCTTTCTTT. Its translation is CASSLGGYEAFF.

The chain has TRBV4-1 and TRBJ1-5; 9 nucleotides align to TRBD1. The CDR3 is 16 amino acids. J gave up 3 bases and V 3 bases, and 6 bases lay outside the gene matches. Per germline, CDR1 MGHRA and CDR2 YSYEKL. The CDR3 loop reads CASSHPGTGYNQPQHF. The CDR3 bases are TGCGCCAGCAGCCATCCCGGGACAGGGTACAATCAGCCCCAGCATTTT.

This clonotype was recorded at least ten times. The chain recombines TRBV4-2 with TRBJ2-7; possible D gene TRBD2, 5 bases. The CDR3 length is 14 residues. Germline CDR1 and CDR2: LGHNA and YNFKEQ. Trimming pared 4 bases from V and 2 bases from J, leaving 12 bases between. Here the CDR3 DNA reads TGTGCCAGCAGCCTTGGGGTCGGGGCCTACGAGCAGTACTTC. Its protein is CASSLGVGAYEQYF.

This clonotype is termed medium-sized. This chain's CDR3 is CASSPRSGWRLITDTQYF. The CDR3 coding sequence is TGCGCCAGCAGCCCTCGATCTGGGTGGAGGCTTATCACAGATACGCAGTATTTT. The chain uses TRBV5-1 and TRBJ2-3; D is possibly TRBD2 (5 bases). Germline lookup yields CDR1 SGHRS and CDR2 YFSETQ. Trimming left V 4 bases short and J 2 bases short, with 23 bases between. This CDR3 has 18 amino acids.

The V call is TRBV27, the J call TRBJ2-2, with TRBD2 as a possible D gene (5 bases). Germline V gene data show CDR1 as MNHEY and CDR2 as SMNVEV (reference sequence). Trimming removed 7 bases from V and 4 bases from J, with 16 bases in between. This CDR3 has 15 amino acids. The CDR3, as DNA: TGTGCCAGCAAGGTAGCGCAGGCCTTCACCGGGGAGCTGTTTTTT. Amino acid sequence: CASKVAQAFTGELFF.

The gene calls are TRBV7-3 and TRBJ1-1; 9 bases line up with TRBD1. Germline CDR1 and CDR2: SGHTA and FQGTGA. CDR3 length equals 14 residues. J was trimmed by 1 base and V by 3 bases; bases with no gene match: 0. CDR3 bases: TGTGCCAGCAGCTTGACAGGGGGGAACACTGAAGCTTTCTTT. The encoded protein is CASSLTGGNTEAFF.

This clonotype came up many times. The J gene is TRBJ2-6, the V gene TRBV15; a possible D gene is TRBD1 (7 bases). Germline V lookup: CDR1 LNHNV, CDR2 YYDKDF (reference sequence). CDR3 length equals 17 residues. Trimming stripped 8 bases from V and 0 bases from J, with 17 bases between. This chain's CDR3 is CATGQGGSFSGANVLTF. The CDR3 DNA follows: TGTGCCACCGGTCAGGGGGGAAGTTTCTCTGGGGCCAACGTCCTGACTTTC. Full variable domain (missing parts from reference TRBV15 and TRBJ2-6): DAMVIQNPRYQVTQFGKPVTLSCSQTLNHNVMYWYQQKSSQAPKLLFHYYDKDFNNEADTPDNFQSRRPNTSFCFLDIRSPGLGDTAMYLCATGQGGSFSGANVLTFGAGSRLTVL.

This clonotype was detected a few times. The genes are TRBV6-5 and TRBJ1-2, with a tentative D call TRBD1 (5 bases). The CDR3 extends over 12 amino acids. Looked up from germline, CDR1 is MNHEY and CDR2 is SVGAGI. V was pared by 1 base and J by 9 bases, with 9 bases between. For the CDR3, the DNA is TGTGCCAGCAGTTACTGGCAGGGTAGCTACACCTTC. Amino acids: CASSYWQGSYTF.

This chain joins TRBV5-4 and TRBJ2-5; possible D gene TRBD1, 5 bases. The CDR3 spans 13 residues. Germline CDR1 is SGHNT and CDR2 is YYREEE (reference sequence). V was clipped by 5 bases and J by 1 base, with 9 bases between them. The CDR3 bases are TGTGCCAGCAGTCGACAGTTCCAAGAGACCCAGTACTTC. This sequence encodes CASSRQFQETQYF. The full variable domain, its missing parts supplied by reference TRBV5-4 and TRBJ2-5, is ETGVTQSPTHLIKTRGQQVTLRCSSQSGHNTVSWYQQALGQGPQFIFQYYREEENGRGNFPPRFSGLQFPNYSSELNVNALELDDSALYLCASSRQFQETQYFGPGTRLLVL.

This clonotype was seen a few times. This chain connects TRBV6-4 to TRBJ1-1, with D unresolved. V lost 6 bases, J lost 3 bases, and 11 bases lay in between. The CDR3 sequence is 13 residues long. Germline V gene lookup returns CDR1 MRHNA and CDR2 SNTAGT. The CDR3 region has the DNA TGTGCCAGCAGAGCTCAGGTTTACACTGAAGCTTTCTTT. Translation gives CASRAQVYTEAFF.

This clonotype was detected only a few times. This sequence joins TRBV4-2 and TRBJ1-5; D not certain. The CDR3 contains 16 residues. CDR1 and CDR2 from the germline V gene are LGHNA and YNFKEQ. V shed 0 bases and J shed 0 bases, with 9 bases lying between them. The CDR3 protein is CASSQDLTHSNQPQHF. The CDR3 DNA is TGTGCCAGCAGCCAAGATCTAACCCATAGCAATCAGCCCCAGCATTTT.

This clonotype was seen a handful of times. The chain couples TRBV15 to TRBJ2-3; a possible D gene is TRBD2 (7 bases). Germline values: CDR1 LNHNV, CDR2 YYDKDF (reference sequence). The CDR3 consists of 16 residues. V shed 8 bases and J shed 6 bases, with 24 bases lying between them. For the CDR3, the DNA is TGTGCCACCGCTAAGGGGGGGGGCCCCCAGGGCGATACGCAGTATTTT. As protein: CATAKGGGPQGDTQYF.

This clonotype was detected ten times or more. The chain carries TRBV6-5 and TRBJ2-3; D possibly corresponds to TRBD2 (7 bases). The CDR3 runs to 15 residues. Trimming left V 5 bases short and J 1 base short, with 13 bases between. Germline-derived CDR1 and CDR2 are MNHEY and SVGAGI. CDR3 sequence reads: CASSGWRGRTDTQYF. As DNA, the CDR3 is TGTGCCAGCAGTGGCTGGCGGGGGCGCACAGATACGCAGTATTTT.

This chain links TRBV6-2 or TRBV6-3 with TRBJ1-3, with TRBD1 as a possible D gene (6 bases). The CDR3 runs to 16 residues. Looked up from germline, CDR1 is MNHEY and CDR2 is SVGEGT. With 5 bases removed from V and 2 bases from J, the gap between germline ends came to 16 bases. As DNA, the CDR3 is TGTGCCAGCAGTCCGAACCTACAGGGAACTGGAAACACCATATATTTT. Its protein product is CASSPNLQGTGNTIYF.

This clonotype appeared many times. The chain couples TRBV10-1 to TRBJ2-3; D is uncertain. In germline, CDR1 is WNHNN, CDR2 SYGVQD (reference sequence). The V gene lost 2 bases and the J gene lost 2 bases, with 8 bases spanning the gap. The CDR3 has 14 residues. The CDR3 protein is CASSEEFLTDTQYF. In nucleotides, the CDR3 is TGCGCCAGCAGTGAGGAATTTCTCACAGATACGCAGTATTTT.

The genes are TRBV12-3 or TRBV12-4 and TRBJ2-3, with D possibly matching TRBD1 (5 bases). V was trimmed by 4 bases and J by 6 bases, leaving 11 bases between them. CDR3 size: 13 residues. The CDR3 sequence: CASSWTYSDTQYF. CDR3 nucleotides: TGTGCCAGCAGTTGGACATATTCGGATACGCAGTATTTT.

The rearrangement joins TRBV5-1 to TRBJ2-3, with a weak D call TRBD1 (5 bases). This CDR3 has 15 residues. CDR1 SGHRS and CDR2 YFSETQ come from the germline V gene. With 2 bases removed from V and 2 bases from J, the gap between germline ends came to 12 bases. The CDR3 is CASSLQEAFTDTQYF. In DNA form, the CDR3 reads TGCGCCAGCAGCTTACAGGAAGCTTTCACAGATACGCAGTATTTT. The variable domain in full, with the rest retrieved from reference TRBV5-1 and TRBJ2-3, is KAGVTQTPRYLIKTRGQQVTLSCSPISGHRSVSWYQQTPGQGLQFLFEYFSETQRNKGNFPGRFSGRQFSNSRSEMNVSTLELGDSALYLCASSLQEAFTDTQYFGPGTRLTVL.

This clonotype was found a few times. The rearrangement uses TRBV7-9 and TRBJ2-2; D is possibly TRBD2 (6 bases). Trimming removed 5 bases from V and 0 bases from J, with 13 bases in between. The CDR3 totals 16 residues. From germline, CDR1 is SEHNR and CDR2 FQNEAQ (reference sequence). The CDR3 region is CASSPGGVANTGELFF. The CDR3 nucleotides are TGTGCCAGCAGCCCCGGCGGGGTCGCGAACACCGGGGAGCTGTTTTTT.

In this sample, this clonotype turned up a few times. CDR3 region: CASSRRQGPDTQYF. In DNA form, the CDR3 reads TGTGCCAGCAGCCGACGACAGGGGCCAGATACGCAGTATTTT. The chain recombines TRBV7-2 with TRBJ2-3; 8 nucleotides line up with TRBD1. The germline V gene has CDR1 SGHTA and CDR2 FQGNSA. V lost 5 bases to trimming and J lost 4 bases; unmatched junction nucleotides: 5. The CDR3 extends over 14 amino acids.